This TCR beta chain was obtained from a study of cytomegalovirus exposure and HLA in healthy donors. In the PCR, 60 Vbeta and 13 Jbeta primers were used. The assay was immunoSEQ multiplex PCR, and TCRdb's table has in-frame clones only and misses some. Of 150,000 to 250,000 clones in the sample, around four fifths are singletons; the top ten hold 5.5% to 7%. The source material was PBMCs. The clonotype comes from a woman in her 50s in good health and CMV-seropositive.

The chain's CDR3 is CASSYPRDRVESSYNSPLHF. As DNA, the CDR3 is TGTGCCAGCAGTTACCCTCGGGACAGGGTCGAGAGCTCCTATAATTCACCCCTCCACTTT. V usage is TRBV6-7 and J usage is TRBJ1-6, with 9 bases fitting TRBD1. TRBV6-7 is an ORF; its function is uncertain. V lost 2 bases to trimming and J lost 0 bases; unmatched junction nucleotides: 11. This CDR3 contains 20 residues.